One sample yielded the 21 T cell receptor beta chains listed below, sequenced in a study of PD-1 blockade in classical Hodgkin lymphoma. Every patient had relapsed following autologous stem cell transplantation, and cohorts differed in brentuximab vedotin exposure. Assay: immunoSEQ multiplex PCR; the TCRdb copy retains only in-frame clones and omits some. The data contain roughly 61,000 clones, more than 80% of them singletons. The material was peripheral blood mononuclear cells (PBMCs), obtained at baseline. These receptors all come from a human donor with classical Hodgkin lymphoma.

The gene calls are TRBV7-9 and TRBJ1-2; TRBD1 aligns across 7 bases. V gave up 2 bases and J gave up 8 bases; unmatched junction bases: 11. The CDR3 spans 15 residues. The germline V gene encodes CDR1 SEHNR and CDR2 FQNEAQ (reference sequence). The CDR3 nucleotides read TGTGCCAGCAGCTTAACTAGGACAGGCCTGGGGGGCTACACCTTC. Translating it yields CASSLTRTGLGGYTF.

The chain carries TRBV4-1 and TRBJ1-2; 10 bases are a match to TRBD1. V gave up 5 bases and J gave up 4 bases; unmatched junction bases: 4. Germline loops: CDR1 MGHRA, CDR2 YSYEKL. This CDR3 region has 14 residues. CDR3 DNA sequence: TGCGCCAGCAGCGGACGGACAGGGGGCTATGGCTACACCTTC. Translation gives CASSGRTGGYGYTF.

The V call is TRBV19, the J call TRBJ1-1, with D uncertain. Germline-derived CDR1 and CDR2 are LNHDA and SQIVND (reference sequence). CDR3 size: 15 residues. V was pared by 1 base and J by 2 bases, with 11 bases between. DNA of the CDR3: TGTGCCAGTAGTATAGGAGGCCACATTAACACTGAAGCTTTCTTT. Translating gives CASSIGGHINTEAFF.

V gene TRBV5-6 combines with J gene TRBJ2-1; D is unclear. Trimming pared 0 bases from V and 9 bases from J, leaving 16 bases between. In germline, CDR1 is SGHDT, CDR2 YYEEEE. The CDR3 spans 15 residues. CDR3 nucleotides: TGTGCCAGCAGCTTGGTGGCTTCCCAGGTAGTTGAGCAGTTCTTC. It is translated as CASSLVASQVVEQFF.

This clone appeared a single time. The chain joins TRBV7-9 to TRBJ2-1; 10 nucleotides agree with TRBD1. In germline, CDR1 is SEHNR, CDR2 FQNEAQ (reference sequence). V was pared by 6 bases and J by 3 bases, with 11 bases of the junction left unmatched. The CDR3 extends over 17 amino acids. CDR3 sequence reads: CASRRRLGQGVYNEQFF. The CDR3 nucleotides read TGTGCCAGCAGACGAAGACTCGGACAGGGGGTCTACAATGAGCAGTTCTTC.

V usage is TRBV6-1 and J usage is TRBJ1-1; D remains unclear. The V end lost 6 bases, the J end lost 10 bases, and 15 bases lay between the germline ends. This CDR3 has 12 amino acids. The germline CDR1 and CDR2 sequences are MNHNS and SASEGT. CDR3 bases: TGTGCCAGCAGCATCCCCTTCCCCGGAGCTTTCTTT. Translation gives CASSIPFPGAFF.

This clone has a single count. This chain links TRBV7-3 with TRBJ2-5; 13 bases fit TRBD2. With 1 base clipped from V and 1 base from J, the junction kept 3 bases outside the gene matches. CDR1 is SGHTA, CDR2 FQGTGA, per germline. This CDR3 is 17 amino acids long. CDR3 region: CASSLITSGGAQETQYF. The CDR3 nucleotides read TGTGCCAGCAGCTTAATCACTAGCGGGGGGGCCCAAGAGACCCAGTACTTC. Full variable domain (remainder filled in from reference TRBV7-3 and TRBJ2-5): GAGVSQTPSNKVTEKGKYVELRCDPISGHTALYWYRQSLGQGPEFLIYFQGTGAADDSGLPNDRFFAVRPEGSVSTLKIQRTERGDSAVYLCASSLITSGGAQETQYFGPGTRLLVL.

The rearrangement uses TRBV27 and TRBJ2-7, with D uncertain. Trimming shortened V by 4 bases and J by 3 bases, and 10 bases separated the two germline ends. Looked up from germline, CDR1 is MNHEY and CDR2 is SMNVEV (reference sequence). This CDR3 spans 13 amino acids. CDR3 coding DNA: TGTGCCAGCAGTTACCCTTCCGTCTACGAGCAGTACTTC. It codes for CASSYPSVYEQYF.

The chain combines TRBV20-1 with TRBJ1-2; no clear D gene. The germline CDR1 and CDR2 sequences are DFQATT and SNEGSKA (reference sequence). The CDR3 extends over 11 amino acids. V was cut by 3 bases and J by 6 bases, with 8 bases left in between. The DNA for the CDR3 is TGCAGTGCTAGTGTCGATAATGGCTACACCTTC. Encoded protein: CSASVDNGYTF.

This clone was counted a single time. The rearrangement joins TRBV28 to TRBJ1-4; D ambiguous. Germline V gene data show CDR1 as MDHEN and CDR2 as SYDVKM. The CDR3 runs to 9 residues. CDR3 residues: CATRKKLFF. The CDR3 DNA reads as TGTGCGACGCGAAAAAAACTGTTTTTT.

The V and J genes are TRBV6-5 and TRBJ1-5, with a weak D call TRBD1 (6 bases). Germline loops: CDR1 MNHEY, CDR2 SVGAGI. The V gene lost 2 bases and the J gene lost 3 bases, with 11 bases spanning the gap. The CDR3 spans 15 residues. This chain's CDR3 is CASSYKAGDNQPQHF. The CDR3 coding sequence is TGTGCCAGCAGTTACAAGGCAGGGGACAATCAGCCCCAGCATTTT.

The chain employs TRBV27 and TRBJ1-3, with D unresolved. The V and J ends lost 6 bases and 5 bases respectively, with 11 bases between them. The CDR3 has 13 amino acids. Looked up from germline, CDR1 is MNHEY and CDR2 is SMNVEV (reference sequence). The CDR3 DNA reads as TGTGCCAGCAGCATTGGACGAAGAAACACCATATATTTT. Amino acids: CASSIGRRNTIYF.

The J gene is TRBJ1-5, the V gene TRBV4-2; D might be TRBD1 (5 bases). V was trimmed by 1 base and J by 0 bases, leaving 10 bases between them. Germline lookup yields CDR1 LGHNA and CDR2 YNFKEQ. CDR3 length equals 16 residues. The CDR3 spells CASSQVSGGSNQPQHF. CDR3 DNA: TGTGCCAGCAGCCAAGTTTCTGGGGGTAGCAATCAGCCCCAGCATTTT.

The rearrangement links TRBV6-5 to TRBJ1-6, with D hard to call. CDR3 length equals 13 residues. The V end lost 4 bases, the J end lost 2 bases, and 3 bases lay between the germline ends. The germline gives CDR1 MNHEY, CDR2 SVGAGI. In DNA form, the CDR3 reads TGTGCCAGCAGTTGGCCCTATAATTCACCCCTCCACTTT. It translates to CASSWPYNSPLHF.

The rearrangement links TRBV7-9 to TRBJ1-1; 8 bases are shared with TRBD1. Unmatched junction bases numbered 7, after V lost 5 bases and J lost 5 bases. The germline V gene encodes CDR1 SEHNR and CDR2 FQNEAQ (reference sequence). This CDR3 is 14 amino acids long. CDR3 amino acids: CASSPRGPGTEAFF. Written as DNA, the CDR3 is TGTGCCAGCAGCCCCAGGGGGCCTGGGACTGAAGCTTTCTTT.

This chain links TRBV5-6 with TRBJ1-2; the D is unclear. Trimming pared 2 bases from V and 4 bases from J, leaving 9 bases between. CDR1 is SGHDT and CDR2 is YYEEEE in the germline V gene. There are 13 residues in the CDR3. The CDR3 sequence: CASSFGRIYGYTF. The DNA for the CDR3 is TGTGCCAGCAGCTTTGGTCGGATCTATGGCTACACCTTC.

This sequence joins TRBV27 and TRBJ2-7, with D unresolved. Germline V gene data show CDR1 as MNHEY and CDR2 as SMNVEV (reference sequence). Trimming cost V 5 bases and J 0 bases, with 14 bases left between them. The CDR3 sequence is 15 residues long. The CDR3 spells CASSPLPQSSYEQYF. CDR3 DNA: TGTGCCAGCAGTCCCTTGCCACAGAGCTCCTACGAGCAGTACTTC.

The chain employs TRBV7-9 and TRBJ1-2, with D perhaps TRBD1 (5 bases). V dropped 2 bases and J dropped 7 bases, with 17 bases sitting between them. This CDR3 contains 15 residues. Germline values: CDR1 SEHNR, CDR2 FQNEAQ (reference sequence). In DNA, the CDR3 is TGTGCCAGCAGCTTATATCGCCAGGGAGGTGGTGGCTACACCTTC. The encoded protein is CASSLYRQGGGGYTF.

The V and J genes are TRBV18 and TRBJ1-2, with D unclear. Germline assignment: CDR1 KGHSH and CDR2 LQKENI. This CDR3 has 11 amino acids. Trimming took 2 bases from V and 9 from J, leaving 7 bases between them. CDR3 region: CASSPMASYTF. CDR3 sequence (DNA): TGTGCCAGCTCACCAATGGCAAGCTACACCTTC. The entire variable domain, with the rest obtained from reference TRBV18 and TRBJ1-2, is as follows: NAGVMQNPRHLVRRRGQEARLRCSPMKGHSHVYWYRQLPEEGLKFMVYLQKENIIDESGMPKERFSAEFPKEGPSILRIQQVVRGDSAAYFCASSPMASYTFGSGTRLTVV.

The V gene is TRBV6-6, the J gene TRBJ1-1; 7 bases agree with TRBD1. Germline V gene lookup returns CDR1 MNHNY and CDR2 SVGAGI (reference sequence). This CDR3 has 12 residues. V lost 6 bases to trimming and J lost 7 bases; unmatched junction nucleotides: 5. The CDR3 loop reads CASSLDRVEAFF. CDR3 nucleotides: TGTGCCAGCAGCCTCGACAGGGTTGAAGCTTTCTTT.

This chain uses TRBV5-1 with TRBJ2-1; D is ambiguous. The length of the CDR3 is 11 residues. In germline, CDR1 is SGHRS, CDR2 YFSETQ. Deletions cut 4 bases from V and 5 bases from J, with 4 bases between. The CDR3 DNA follows: TGCGCCAGCAGCAGCCACAATGAGCAGTTCTTC. Translating it yields CASSSHNEQFF.